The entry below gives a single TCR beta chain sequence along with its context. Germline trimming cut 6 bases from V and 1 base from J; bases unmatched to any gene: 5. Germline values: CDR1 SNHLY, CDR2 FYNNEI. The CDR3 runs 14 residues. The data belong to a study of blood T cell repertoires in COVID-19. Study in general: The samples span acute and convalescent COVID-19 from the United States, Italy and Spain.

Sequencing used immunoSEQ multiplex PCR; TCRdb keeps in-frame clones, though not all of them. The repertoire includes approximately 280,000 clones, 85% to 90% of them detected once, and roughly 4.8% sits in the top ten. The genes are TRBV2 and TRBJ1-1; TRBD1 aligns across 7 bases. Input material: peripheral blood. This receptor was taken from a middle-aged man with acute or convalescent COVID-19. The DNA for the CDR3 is TGTGCCAGCAGGGACCGACAGGGGAACACTGAAGCTTTCTTT. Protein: CASRDRQGNTEAFF.